The rows below give T cell receptor beta chains drawn from one sample of a study of cytomegalovirus exposure and HLA in healthy donors. Measured with immunoSEQ multiplex PCR; TCRdb has only the in-frame clones, and not every one. This table holds roughly 150,000 clones, approximately 70% found once. The sample was PBMCs. These receptors were taken from a woman aged 55-75 years in good health and CMV-seropositive. The CDR3 runs from the conserved cysteine through the conserved F or W. The D gene is left open where the match is weak. Only part of the rows carry a size: once, few, many, or a class if the clone is expanded.

D gene | clone size | J gene | V gene | CDR3 length | CDR3 DNA | CDR3 protein
- | - | TRBJ2-6 | TRBV27 | 15 | TGTGCCAGCAGTCCCTGGAGTAGTGGGGCCAACGTCCTGACTTTC | CASSPWSSGANVLTF
TRBD1 | once | TRBJ2-7 | TRBV28 | 13 | TGTGCCAGCAGGCTCGGACAGGGTAATGAGCAGTACTTC | CASRLGQGNEQYF
- | - | TRBJ2-2 | TRBV30 | 13 | TGTGCCGGGCGACAGGAGGCCACCGGGGAGCTGTTTTTT | CAGRQEATGELFF
- | once | TRBJ2-1 | TRBV4-1 | 16 | TGCGCCAGCAGCCAAGCTCTAGCGAAGTCCCAATATGAGCAGTTCTTC | CASSQALAKSQYEQFF
- | - | TRBJ1-2 | TRBV28 | 13 | TGTGCCAGCAGTTCCTGGCCCGGGGATGGCTACACCTTC | CASSSWPGDGYTF
TRBD1 | - | TRBJ1-4 | TRBV25-1 | 14 | TGTGCCAGCAGTGAAACGGACAGGGGTGAAAAACTGTTTTTT | CASSETDRGEKLFF
- | - | TRBJ1-4 | TRBV30 | 11 | TGTGCCTGGGGACAAAATGAAAAACTGTTTTTT | CAWGQNEKLFF
- | - | TRBJ2-7 | TRBV7-9 | 11 | TGTGCCAGCAGTCTAGTTAATGAGCAGTACTTC | CASSLVNEQYF
TRBD1 | - | TRBJ2-7 | TRBV6-1 | 14 | TGTGCCAGCACTAAAGGGACAGCATCCTACGAGCAGTACTTC | CASTKGTASYEQYF
TRBD1 | - | TRBJ1-3 | TRBV6-5 | 15 | TGTGCCAGCAGTCCCCAGGGGGCTAGTGGAAACACCATATATTTT | CASSPQGASGNTIYF
TRBD1 | - | TRBJ2-7 | TRBV6-5 | 13 | TGTGCCAGCAGTGAACAGGGGCCATACGAGCAGTACTTC | CASSEQGPYEQYF
- | - | TRBJ1-5 | TRBV19 | 15 | TGTGCCAGTAGTATAGGGACATATAGCAATCAGCCCCAGCATTTT | CASSIGTYSNQPQHF
TRBD1 | - | TRBJ1-2 | TRBV28 | 16 | TGTGGTACCGGACAGGCTCATTTACCTTCTGACTATGGCTACACCTTC | CGTGQAHLPSDYGYTF
- | - | TRBJ2-3 | TRBV5-1 | 15 | TGCGCCAGCAGCTTGGGCGGGATTAGCACAGATACGCAGTATTTT | CASSLGGISTDTQYF
TRBD1 | - | TRBJ2-7 | TRBV6-1 | 15 | TGTGCCAGCAGTGATCAGGGACAGGTCCTCTACGAGCAGTACTTC | CASSDQGQVLYEQYF
TRBD2 | - | TRBJ2-6 | TRBV19 | 17 | TGTGCCAGTACCGCTAGCGGGACCAGCTCTGGGGCCAACGTCCTGACTTTC | CASTASGTSSGANVLTF
- | few | TRBJ1-1 | TRBV4-1 | 14 | TGCGCCAGCAGCCAAGGCGGTGGGTCCGCGGGGGCTTTCTTT | CASSQGGGSAGAFF
TRBD2 | - | TRBJ2-7 | TRBV12-5 | 14 | TGTGCTAGTGGTTTGGCCGGGACTACCTACGAGCAGTACTTC | CASGLAGTTYEQYF
- | - | TRBJ1-5 | TRBV19 | 12 | TGTGCCAGTAGTCCGGAGGGCCAGCCCCAGCATTTT | CASSPEGQPQHF
TRBD1 | - | TRBJ2-7 | TRBV6-1 | 14 | TGTGCCAGCAGCAGGACAGGGCCCCTCTACGAGCAGTACTTC | CASSRTGPLYEQYF